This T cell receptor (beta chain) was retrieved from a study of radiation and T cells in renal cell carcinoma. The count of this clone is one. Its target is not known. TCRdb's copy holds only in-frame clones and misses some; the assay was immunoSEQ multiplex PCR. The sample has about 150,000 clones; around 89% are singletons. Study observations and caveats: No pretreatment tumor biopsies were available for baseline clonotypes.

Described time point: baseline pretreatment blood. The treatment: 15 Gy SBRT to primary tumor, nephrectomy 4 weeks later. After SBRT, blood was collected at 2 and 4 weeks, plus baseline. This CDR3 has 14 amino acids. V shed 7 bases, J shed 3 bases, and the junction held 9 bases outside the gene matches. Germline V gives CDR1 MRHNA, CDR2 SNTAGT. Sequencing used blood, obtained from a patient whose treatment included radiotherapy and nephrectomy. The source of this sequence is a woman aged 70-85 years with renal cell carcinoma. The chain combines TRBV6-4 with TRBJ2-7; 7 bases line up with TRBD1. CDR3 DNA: TGTGCCAGCAACCCCGGGACAGTAAACTACGAGCAGTACTTC. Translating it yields CASNPGTVNYEQYF.